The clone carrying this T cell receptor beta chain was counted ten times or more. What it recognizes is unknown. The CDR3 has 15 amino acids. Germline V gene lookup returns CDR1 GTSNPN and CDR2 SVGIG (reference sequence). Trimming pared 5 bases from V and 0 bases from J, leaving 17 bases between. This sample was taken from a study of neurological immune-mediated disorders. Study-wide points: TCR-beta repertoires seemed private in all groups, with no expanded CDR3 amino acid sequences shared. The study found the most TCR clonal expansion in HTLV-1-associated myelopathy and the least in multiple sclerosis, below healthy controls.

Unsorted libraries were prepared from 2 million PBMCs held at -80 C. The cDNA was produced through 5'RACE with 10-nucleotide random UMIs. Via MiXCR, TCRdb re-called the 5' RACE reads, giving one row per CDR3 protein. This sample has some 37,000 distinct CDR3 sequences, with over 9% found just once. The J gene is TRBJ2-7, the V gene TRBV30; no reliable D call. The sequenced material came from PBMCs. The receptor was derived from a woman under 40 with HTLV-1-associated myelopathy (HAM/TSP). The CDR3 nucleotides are TGTGCCTGGGGGCAGACCCGTCCAAGCTCCTACGAGCAGTACTTC. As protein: CAWGQTRPSSYEQYF.